Below, 17 T cell receptor beta chains from the same sample are listed, as sequenced in a study of OX40 agonist ivuxolimab in advanced cancers. Sequencing was performed with immunoSEQ multiplex PCR; in TCRdb, only in-frame clones are kept and a portion is missing. Among 45,000 to 65,000 clones listed, 70% to 90% were seen once. The material was CD4+ or CD8+ T cells sorted from blood, obtained in a trial of the OX40 agonist ivuxolimab. These receptors were taken from an adult with an advanced solid tumor such as melanoma, head and neck, liver or kidney cancer.

The V gene is TRBV2, the J gene TRBJ1-3; D is ambiguous. Between the trimmed V and J ends, which lost 3 bases and 0 bases, there was a span of 12 bases. CDR1 is SNHLY and CDR2 is FYNNEI in the germline V gene. The CDR3 is 16 amino acids. DNA of the CDR3: TGTGCCAGCAGTGAGGGAGGCCTTCCCTCTGGAAACACCATATATTTT. Translated, it gives CASSEGGLPSGNTIYF. Complete variable domain (other parts from reference TRBV2 and TRBJ1-3): EPEVTQTPSHQVTQMGQEVILRCVPISNHLYFYWYRQILGQKVEFLVSFYNNEISEKSEIFDDQFSVERPDGSNFTLKIRSTKLEDSAMYFCASSEGGLPSGNTIYFGEGSWLTVV.

The CDR3 spells CASSWDGGYEQYF. CDR3 sequence (DNA): TGTGCCAGCAGTTGGGACGGGGGATACGAGCAGTACTTC. The V gene is TRBV27, the J gene TRBJ2-7; D is perhaps TRBD2 (6 bases). The CDR3 runs 13 residues. Trimming cost V 4 bases and J 4 bases, with 11 bases left between them. Germline CDR1 and CDR2: MNHEY and SMNVEV (reference sequence).

The chain uses TRBV6-5 and TRBJ1-1, with D uncertain. V gave up 6 bases and J gave up 3 bases, with 14 bases separating them. The CDR3 spans 14 residues. The germline gives CDR1 MNHEY, CDR2 SVGAGI. In DNA, the CDR3 is TGTGCCAGCAGCCCCAGTAGAGCGCACACTGAAGCTTTCTTT. Encoded protein: CASSPSRAHTEAFF.

The rearrangement links TRBV5-6 to TRBJ1-5; D perhaps matches TRBD1 (5 bases). CDR1 and CDR2 from the germline V gene are SGHDT and YYEEEE. V dropped 6 bases and J dropped 4 bases, with 17 bases sitting between them. There are 15 residues in the CDR3. The CDR3 region is CASNRQGSGNQPQHF. The CDR3 DNA follows: TGTGCCAGCAACAGGCAGGGAAGCGGTAATCAGCCCCAGCATTTT.

This rearrangement joins TRBV28 to TRBJ1-6, with D possibly TRBD1 on 5 matching bases. Germline lookup yields CDR1 MDHEN and CDR2 SYDVKM. V lost 5 bases to trimming and J lost 4 bases, with 12 bases between them. CDR3 length: 15 residues. The CDR3 region has the DNA TGTGCCAGCAGTCCCGGGGGGGTATATAATTCACCCCTCCACTTT. Encoded protein: CASSPGGVYNSPLHF.

The chain uses TRBV19 and TRBJ2-3, with 10 positions matching TRBD1. The CDR3 covers 15 residues. Germline CDR1 LNHDA, CDR2 SQIVND (reference sequence). With 7 bases clipped from V and 3 bases from J, the junction kept 7 bases outside the gene matches. CDR3 sequence reads: CASIDRGRGTDTQYF. The CDR3 DNA reads as TGTGCCAGTATAGACAGGGGGCGAGGAACAGATACGCAGTATTTT. Based on the CDR3 plus reference TRBV19 and TRBJ2-3, the full variable domain is DGGITQSPKYLFRKEGQNVTLSCEQNLNHDAMYWYRQDPGQGLRLIYYSQIVNDFQKGDIAEGYSVSREKKESFPLTVTSAQKNPTAFYLCASIDRGRGTDTQYFGPGTRLTVL.

This clone was seen only a few times. This chain uses TRBV7-6 with TRBJ2-7; no reliable D call. The CDR3 loop spans 13 amino acids. V was pared by 0 bases and J by 0 bases, with 3 bases between. Germline V gene lookup returns CDR1 SGHVS and CDR2 FNYEAQ. The CDR3 DNA reads TGTGCCAGCAGCTTAGCGAGCTCCTACGAGCAGTACTTC. Protein sequence: CASSLASSYEQYF.

The chain links TRBV27 to TRBJ2-2, with D perhaps TRBD1 (8 bases). The CDR3 is 14 residues long. Germline CDR1 and CDR2: MNHEY and SMNVEV (reference sequence). Trimming removed 8 bases at V and 2 bases at J, with 12 bases between. The CDR3 protein is CASYRGGNTGELFF. The DNA for the CDR3 is TGTGCCAGCTACAGGGGGGGCAACACCGGGGAGCTGTTTTTT.

This clone was counted only a few times. The V call is TRBV19, the J call TRBJ1-1, with no clear D. This CDR3 is built from 13 residues. Trimming pared 5 bases from V and 1 base from J, leaving 8 bases between. Germline CDR1 is LNHDA and CDR2 is SQIVND (reference sequence). DNA of the CDR3: TGTGCCAGTAGTTTGGGGAGGAACACTGAAGCTTTCTTT. Protein: CASSLGRNTEAFF.

The gene calls are TRBV7-8 and TRBJ1-3; 7 bases map to TRBD1. With 4 bases clipped from V and 3 bases from J, the junction kept 3 bases outside the gene matches. The CDR3 loop spans 14 amino acids. From germline, CDR1 is SGHVS and CDR2 FQNEAQ. CDR3 residues: CASSSGQDGNTIYF. The CDR3, as DNA: TGTGCCAGCAGCTCTGGACAGGATGGAAACACCATATATTTT. The variable domain in full, with the rest retrieved from reference TRBV7-8 and TRBJ1-3, is GAGVSQSPRYKVAKRGQDVALRCDPISGHVSLFWYQQALGQGPEFLTYFQNEAQLDKSGLPSDRFFAERPEGSVSTLKIQRTQQEDSAVYLCASSSGQDGNTIYFGEGSWLTVV.

J is TRBJ2-7 and V is TRBV10-3; tentatively, D is TRBD1 (5 bases). This CDR3 has 14 residues. From germline, CDR1 is ENHRY and CDR2 SYGVKD. The V end lost 0 bases, the J end lost 2 bases, and 8 bases lay between the germline ends. The CDR3 here is CAISESGLPYEQYF. The DNA of the CDR3 is TGTGCCATCAGTGAGTCGGGGCTACCCTACGAGCAGTACTTC.

The chain couples TRBV9 to TRBJ2-5; TRBD2 agrees at 7 bases. V gave up 0 bases and J gave up 1 base; unmatched junction bases: 3. Germline CDR1 reads SGDLS; CDR2 reads YYNGEE. This CDR3 has 15 amino acids. This CDR3 reads CASSVDPGGQETQYF. The CDR3 DNA sequence: TGTGCCAGCAGCGTAGATCCGGGGGGCCAAGAGACCCAGTACTTC.

The J gene is TRBJ2-5, the V gene TRBV6-6; D unclear. With 8 bases removed from V and 5 bases from J, the gap between germline ends came to 12 bases. CDR1 is MNHNY and CDR2 is SVGAGI in the germline V gene (reference sequence). The CDR3 loop spans 12 amino acids. For the CDR3, the DNA is TGTGCCAGCTCCGTATCATCGGAGACCCAGTACTTC. Its translation: CASSVSSETQYF.

The rearrangement uses TRBV19 and TRBJ2-3, with D hard to call. This CDR3 region has 12 residues. The germline V gene encodes CDR1 LNHDA and CDR2 SQIVND (reference sequence). The V end was cut by 3 bases, the J end by 4 bases, with 5 bases between. CDR3 amino acids: CASSIRSDTQYF. CDR3 DNA sequence: TGTGCCAGTAGTATTAGGTCAGATACGCAGTATTTT.

This rearrangement joins TRBV29-1 to TRBJ2-5; no definite D call. Germline CDR1 is SQVTM and CDR2 is ANQGSEA. V gave up 4 bases and J gave up 5 bases, with 14 bases separating them. The CDR3 has 13 residues. CDR3: CSVGLSQFETQYF. CDR3 nucleotide sequence: TGCAGCGTTGGTTTGTCCCAGTTTGAGACCCAGTACTTC.

The DNA of the CDR3 is TGCGCCAGCAGCTCGGGACTAGCGGGCACCGGGGAGCTGTTTTTT. Translation: CASSSGLAGTGELFF. The chain couples TRBV5-1 to TRBJ2-2; 12 bases map to TRBD2. The CDR3 has 15 amino acids. Germline CDR1 reads SGHRS; CDR2 reads YFSETQ. V dropped 3 bases and J dropped 4; count of bases not matched to a gene: 1.

The chain is built from TRBV5-1 and TRBJ1-1; no clear D gene. Germline-derived CDR1 and CDR2 are SGHRS and YFSETQ. The CDR3 spans 14 residues. Trimming left V 2 bases short and J 1 base short, with 9 bases between. The CDR3 DNA is TGCGCCAGCAGCTTCGCGTCTAAGAACACTGAAGCTTTCTTT. This gives the protein CASSFASKNTEAFF.